Included here is one TCR beta chain sequence, with context. Antigen: not known. The sample originates from a study of graft-versus-host responses after intestinal transplantation. Study as a whole: Those transplanted obtained multivisceral, liver-intestinal, or isolated intestinal grafts. Overall study results and limits: Graft-donor T cell macrochimerism coincided with high graft-versus-host to host-versus-graft clonal ratios in allografts. Ileal or blood samples showed some GvH clones first, and such clones were also found in recipient marrow. Maximum circulating GvH clone levels tracked with early post-transplant HvG decreases.

This table comes from immunoSEQ multiplex PCR, and its TCRdb copy is limited to in-frame clones, with some not included. Of tens of thousands of clones in the sample, 75% to 90% were seen once. The germline gives CDR1 SGHAT, CDR2 FQDESV (reference sequence). The CDR3 has 13 residues. J lost 15 bases, V lost 2 bases, and 7 bases had no gene match. The sequence derives from a human donor who received an intestinal transplant. The specimen was unstimulated CD4+ T cells sorted from spleen or lymph node cells, collected before intestinal transplant. This chain joins TRBV11-1 and TRBJ2-2; 9 bases align to TRBD2. CDR3 nucleotides: TGTGCCAGCAGCTTATCAAGCGGGGGGCTTTTGTTTTTT. Its protein is CASSLSSGGLLFF. Filled out from reference TRBV11-1 and TRBJ2-2, the complete variable domain reads EAEVAQSPRYKITEKSQAVAFWCDPISGHATLYWYRQILGQGPELLVQFQDESVVDDSQLPKDRFSAERLKGVDSTLKIQPAELGDSAMYLCASSLSSGGLLFFGEGSRLTVL.